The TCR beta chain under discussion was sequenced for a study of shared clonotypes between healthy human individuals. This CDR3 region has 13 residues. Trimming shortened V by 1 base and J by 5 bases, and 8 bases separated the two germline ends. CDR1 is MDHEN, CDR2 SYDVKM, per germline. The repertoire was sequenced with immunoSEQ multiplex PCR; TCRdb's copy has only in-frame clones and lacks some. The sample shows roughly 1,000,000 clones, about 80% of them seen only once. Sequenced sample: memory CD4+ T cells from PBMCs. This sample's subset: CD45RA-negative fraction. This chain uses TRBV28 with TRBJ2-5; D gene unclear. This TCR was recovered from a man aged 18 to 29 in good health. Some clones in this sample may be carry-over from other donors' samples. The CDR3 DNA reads TGTGCCAGCAGTTTATCAGGATACGAGACCCAGTACTTC. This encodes CASSLSGYETQYF. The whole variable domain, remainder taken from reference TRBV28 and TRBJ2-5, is DVKVTQSSRYLVKRTGEKVFLECVQDMDHENMFWYRQDPGLGLRLIYFSYDVKMKEKGDIPEGYSVSREKKERFSLILESASTNQTSMYLCASSLSGYETQYFGPGTRLLVL.